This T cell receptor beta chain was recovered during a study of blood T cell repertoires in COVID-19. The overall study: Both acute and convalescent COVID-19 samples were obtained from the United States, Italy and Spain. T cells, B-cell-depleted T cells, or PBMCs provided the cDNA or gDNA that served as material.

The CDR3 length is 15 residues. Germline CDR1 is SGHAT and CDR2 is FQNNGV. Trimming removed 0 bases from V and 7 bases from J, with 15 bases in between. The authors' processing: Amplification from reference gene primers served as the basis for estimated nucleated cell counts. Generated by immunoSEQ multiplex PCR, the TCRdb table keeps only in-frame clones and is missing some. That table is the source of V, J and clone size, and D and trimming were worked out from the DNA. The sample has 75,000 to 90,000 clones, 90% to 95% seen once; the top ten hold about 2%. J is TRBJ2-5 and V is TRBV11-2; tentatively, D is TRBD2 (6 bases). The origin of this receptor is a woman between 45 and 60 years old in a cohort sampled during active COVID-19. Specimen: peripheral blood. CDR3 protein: CASSLEVGGFATQYF. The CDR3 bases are TGTGCCAGCAGCTTAGAGGTCGGGGGTTTTGCGACCCAGTACTTC.